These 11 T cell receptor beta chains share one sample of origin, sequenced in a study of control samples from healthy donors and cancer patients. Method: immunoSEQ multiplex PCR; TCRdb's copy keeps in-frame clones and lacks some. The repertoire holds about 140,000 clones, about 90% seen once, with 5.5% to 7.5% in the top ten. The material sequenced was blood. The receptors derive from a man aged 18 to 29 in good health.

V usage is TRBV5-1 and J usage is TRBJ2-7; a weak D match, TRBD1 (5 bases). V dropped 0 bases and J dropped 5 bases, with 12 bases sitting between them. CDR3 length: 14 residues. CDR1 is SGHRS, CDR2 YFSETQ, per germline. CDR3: CASSLDPDTDEQYF. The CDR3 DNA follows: TGCGCCAGCAGCTTGGATCCGGACACGGACGAGCAGTACTTC.

The CDR3 here is CASSATPDSLNTEAFF. CDR3 DNA sequence: TGTGCCAGCAGCGCTACGCCGGACAGCCTCAACACTGAAGCTTTCTTT. The chain links TRBV27 to TRBJ1-1; weak D call: TRBD1 (6 bases). The germline CDR1 and CDR2 sequences are MNHEY and SMNVEV (reference sequence). The CDR3 consists of 16 residues. V was pared by 6 bases and J by 2 bases, with 19 bases between.

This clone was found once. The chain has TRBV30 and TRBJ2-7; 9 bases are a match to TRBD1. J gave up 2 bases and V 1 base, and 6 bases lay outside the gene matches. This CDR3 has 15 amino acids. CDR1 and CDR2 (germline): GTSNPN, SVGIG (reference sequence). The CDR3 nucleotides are TGTGCCTGGAGTGCGGGACAGGGTGCCCCCTACGAGCAGTACTTC. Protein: CAWSAGQGAPYEQYF.

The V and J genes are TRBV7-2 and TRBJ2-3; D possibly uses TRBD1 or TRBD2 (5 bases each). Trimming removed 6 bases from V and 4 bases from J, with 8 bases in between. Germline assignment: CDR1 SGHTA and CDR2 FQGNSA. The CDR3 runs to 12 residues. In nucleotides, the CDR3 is TGTGCCAGCAGAGGGACGGCAGATACGCAGTATTTT. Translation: CASRGTADTQYF.

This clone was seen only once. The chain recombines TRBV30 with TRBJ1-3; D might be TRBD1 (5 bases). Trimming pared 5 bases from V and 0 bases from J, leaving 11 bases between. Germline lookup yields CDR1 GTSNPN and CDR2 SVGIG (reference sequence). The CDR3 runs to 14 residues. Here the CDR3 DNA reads TGTGCCTGGGGAAGGGGCCTCTCTGGAAACACCATATATTTT. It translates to CAWGRGLSGNTIYF.

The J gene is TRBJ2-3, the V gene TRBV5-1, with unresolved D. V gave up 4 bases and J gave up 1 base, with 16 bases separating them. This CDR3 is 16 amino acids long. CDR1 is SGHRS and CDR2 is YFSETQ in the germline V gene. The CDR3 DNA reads TGCGCCAGCAGCAGGACCTCTCTGGCGGGCACAGATACGCAGTATTTT. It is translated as CASSRTSLAGTDTQYF. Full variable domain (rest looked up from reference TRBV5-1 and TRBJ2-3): KAGVTQTPRYLIKTRGQQVTLSCSPISGHRSVSWYQQTPGQGLQFLFEYFSETQRNKGNFPGRFSGRQFSNSRSEMNVSTLELGDSALYLCASSRTSLAGTDTQYFGPGTRLTVL.

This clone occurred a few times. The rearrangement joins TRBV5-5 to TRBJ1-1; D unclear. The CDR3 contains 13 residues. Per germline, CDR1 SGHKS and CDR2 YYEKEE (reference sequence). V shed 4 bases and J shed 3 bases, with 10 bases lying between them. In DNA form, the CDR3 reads TGTGCCAGCAGCCACACCGGCTACACTGAAGCTTTCTTT. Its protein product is CASSHTGYTEAFF.

CDR3 DNA sequence: TGCAGTGCTACCAAAGGGCGAGCTTTCTTT. Its translation: CSATKGRAFF. The gene calls are TRBV20-1 and TRBJ1-1; the D is unclear. V was shortened by 4 bases and J by 10 bases, with 10 bases between the two germline ends. This CDR3 comprises 10 residues. Germline CDR1 DFQATT, CDR2 SNEGSKA (reference sequence).

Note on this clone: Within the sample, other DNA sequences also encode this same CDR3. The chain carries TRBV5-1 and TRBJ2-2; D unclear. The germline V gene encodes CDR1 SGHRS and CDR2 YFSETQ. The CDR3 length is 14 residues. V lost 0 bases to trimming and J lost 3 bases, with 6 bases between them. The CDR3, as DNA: TGCGCCAGCAGCTTGGGTGTGGACACCGGGGAGCTGTTTTTT. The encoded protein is CASSLGVDTGELFF.

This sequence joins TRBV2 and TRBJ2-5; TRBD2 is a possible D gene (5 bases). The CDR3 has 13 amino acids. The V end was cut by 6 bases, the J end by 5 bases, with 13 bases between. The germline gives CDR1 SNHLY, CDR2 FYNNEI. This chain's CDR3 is CASRRLRPETQYF. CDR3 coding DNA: TGTGCCAGCAGAAGACTACGCCCCGAGACCCAGTACTTC.

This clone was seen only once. The CDR3 sequence is CASSYRGTLGDEQYF. CDR3 in DNA: TGTGCCAGCAGCTACAGGGGGACCTTGGGGGACGAGCAGTACTTC. The V and J genes are TRBV7-9 and TRBJ2-7, with 8 positions matching TRBD1. This CDR3 has 15 amino acids. Germline values: CDR1 SEHNR, CDR2 FQNEAQ (reference sequence). V shed 4 bases, J shed 5 bases, and the junction held 10 bases outside the gene matches.